The 13 T cell receptor beta chains below come from one sample, sequenced in a study of OX40 agonist ivuxolimab in advanced cancers. Assay used: immunoSEQ multiplex PCR; TCRdb lists only in-frame clones, some missing. The sample lists roughly 23,000 clones; 65% to 85% were seen once. The sequenced sample was CD4+ or CD8+ T cells sorted from blood, obtained in a trial of the OX40 agonist ivuxolimab. The receptors were gathered from an adult with an advanced solid tumor such as melanoma, head and neck, liver or kidney cancer.

The rearrangement links TRBV6-4 to TRBJ2-6; possibly TRBD1 for D (5 bases). CDR1 MRHNA and CDR2 SNTAGT come from the germline V gene. The CDR3 has 15 residues. Between the trimmed V and J ends, which lost 6 bases and 0 bases, there was a span of 9 bases. CDR3 nucleotide sequence: TGTGCCAGCAGCTCCGACAGCTCTGGGGCCAACGTCCTGACTTTC. Translation: CASSSDSSGANVLTF.

The chain uses TRBV7-8 and TRBJ2-1; TRBD1 aligns across 9 bases. Per germline, CDR1 SGHVS and CDR2 FQNEAQ. CDR3 length: 15 amino acids. J was trimmed by 8 bases and V by 3 bases; bases with no gene match: 8. In DNA, the CDR3 is TGTGCCAGCAGCTTCGTACAGGGGGCGGGCGATGAGCAGTTCTTC. Protein product: CASSFVQGAGDEQFF. Supplemented by reference TRBV7-8 and TRBJ2-1, the full variable domain reads GAGVSQSPRYKVAKRGQDVALRCDPISGHVSLFWYQQALGQGPEFLTYFQNEAQLDKSGLPSDRFFAERPEGSVSTLKIQRTQQEDSAVYLCASSFVQGAGDEQFFGPGTRLTVL.

The chain joins TRBV9 to TRBJ2-1; a possible D gene is TRBD2 (8 bases). The V gene lost 4 bases and the J gene lost 3 bases, with 17 bases spanning the gap. Germline CDR1 SGDLS, CDR2 YYNGEE. This CDR3 is 16 amino acids long. The DNA for the CDR3 is TGTGCCAGCAGCTTAGCCGGGGGGGACAGCTACAATGAGCAGTTCTTC. Translation gives CASSLAGGDSYNEQFF.

A single count supports this clone. V and J are TRBV7-9 and TRBJ2-7, with D perhaps TRBD1 or TRBD2 (5 bases each). CDR3 length equals 15 residues. Germline CDR1 reads SEHNR; CDR2 reads FQNEAQ (reference sequence). V lost 3 bases to trimming and J lost 5 bases, with 17 bases between them. This CDR3 is CASSFQDFGDHEQYF. In DNA form, the CDR3 reads TGTGCCAGCAGCTTTCAAGATTTTGGGGACCACGAGCAGTACTTC.

In DNA, the CDR3 is TGTGCCAGCAGCGCCCACCCTGAAAAACTGTTTTTT. It codes for CASSAHPEKLFF. V is TRBV7-9 and J is TRBJ1-4; D uncertain. Germline CDR1 is SEHNR and CDR2 is FQNEAQ (reference sequence). V dropped 5 bases and J dropped 7 bases, with 8 bases sitting between them. This CDR3 is built from 12 residues. Variable domain in full (rest from reference TRBV7-9 and TRBJ1-4): DTGVSQNPRHKITKRGQNVTFRCDPISEHNRLYWYRQTLGQGPEFLTYFQNEAQLEKSRLLSDRFSAERPKGSFSTLEIQRTEQGDSAMYLCASSAHPEKLFFGSGTQLSVL.

This CDR3 reads CASSEGGRGHQETQYF. The CDR3 DNA reads as TGTGCCAGCAGCGAGGGGGGCAGGGGTCATCAAGAGACCCAGTACTTC. The chain is built from TRBV9 and TRBJ2-5; possibly TRBD1 or TRBD2 for D (6 bases each). Germline CDR1 and CDR2: SGDLS and YYNGEE. V gave up 3 bases and J gave up 2 bases, with 17 bases separating them. The CDR3 sequence is 16 residues long. The full variable domain, with the rest looked up from reference TRBV9 and TRBJ2-5, is DSGVTQTPKHLITATGQRVTLRCSPRSGDLSVYWYQQSLDQGLQFLIQYYNGEERAKGNILERFSAQQFPDLHSELNLSSLELGDSALYFCASSEGGRGHQETQYFGPGTRLLVL.

This clone was found a few times. The rearrangement uses TRBV27 and TRBJ2-1; no clear D. This CDR3 has 16 residues. With 3 bases removed from V and 5 bases from J, the gap between germline ends came to 17 bases. Germline V gene lookup returns CDR1 MNHEY and CDR2 SMNVEV (reference sequence). The CDR3 region is CASSFLYGSSNNEQFF. The DNA for the CDR3 is TGTGCCAGCAGTTTCCTTTACGGGTCAAGCAACAATGAGCAGTTCTTC.

The chain recombines TRBV13 with TRBJ2-2, with D possibly being TRBD1 or TRBD2 (5 bases each). The V and J ends lost 4 bases and 5 bases respectively, with 8 bases between them. The V gene's germline CDR1 is PRHDT and CDR2 FYEKMQ (reference sequence). The CDR3 contains 13 residues. DNA of the CDR3: TGTGCCAGCAGCTACGGGGCTACCGGGGAGCTGTTTTTT. This sequence encodes CASSYGATGELFF.

This clone has a handful of counts. The chain couples TRBV30 to TRBJ2-1; D unresolved. Trimming removed 0 bases at V and 2 bases at J, with 11 bases between. The CDR3 consists of 15 residues. Germline CDR1 GTSNPN, CDR2 SVGIG (reference sequence). The CDR3 nucleotides read TGTGCCTGGAGTGTCCCTTATAGGGCCTACAATGAGCAGTTCTTC. Protein product: CAWSVPYRAYNEQFF.

The CDR3 bases are TGTGCCAGCAGCCTTACTACTAGCGGGAGCAATGAGCAGTTCTTC. Protein sequence: CASSLTTSGSNEQFF. The V call is TRBV28, the J call TRBJ2-1; the match to TRBD2 covers 11 bases. Germline assignment: CDR1 MDHEN and CDR2 SYDVKM. The CDR3 is made up of 15 amino acids. V gave up 6 bases and J gave up 6 bases; unmatched junction bases: 7. Complete variable domain (other parts from reference TRBV28 and TRBJ2-1): DVKVTQSSRYLVKRTGEKVFLECVQDMDHENMFWYRQDPGLGLRLIYFSYDVKMKEKGDIPEGYSVSREKKERFSLILESASTNQTSMYLCASSLTTSGSNEQFFGPGTRLTVL.

The V gene is TRBV18, the J gene TRBJ1-4; D is uncertain. CDR3 length: 13 residues. The germline V gene encodes CDR1 KGHSH and CDR2 LQKENI. The germline V and J ends were trimmed by 1 base and 6 bases, with 6 bases remaining between them. CDR3 sequence reads: CASSPQADEKLFF. The CDR3 nucleotides are TGTGCCAGCTCACCACAGGCGGATGAAAAACTGTTTTTT.

This clone was seen a few times. The chain is built from TRBV5-6 and TRBJ2-6, with D uncertain. Germline V gene data show CDR1 as SGHDT and CDR2 as YYEEEE. Trimming removed 0 bases from V and 0 bases from J, with 7 bases in between. This CDR3 has 16 amino acids. CDR3 sequence: CASSLVTNSGANVLTF. CDR3 nucleotides: TGTGCCAGCAGCTTGGTTACGAACTCTGGGGCCAACGTCCTGACTTTC.

The chain is built from TRBV30 and TRBJ2-2; D remains ambiguous. CDR1 is GTSNPN, CDR2 SVGIG, per germline (reference sequence). The CDR3 loop spans 12 amino acids. V was shortened by 1 base and J by 9 bases, with 9 bases between the two germline ends. This chain's CDR3 is CAWSGGTWELFF. The CDR3, as DNA: TGTGCCTGGAGTGGCGGAACCTGGGAGCTGTTTTTT.